This T cell receptor beta chain was recorded in a study of T cells in Graves' hyperthyroidism and ophthalmopathy. TCR beta CDR3 regions were amplified from RNA transcripts. Primed by the HTBI set, a first-round RT-PCR was run on the TCR CDR3. TCRdb analysed the multiplex PCR reads with MiXCR anew, one entry per CDR3 protein. The top ten clones hold under 15% of a sample with fewer than 750,000 distinct CDR3 sequences, roughly 14% of them seen once. This clonotype appeared many times. From germline, CDR1 is KGHSH and CDR2 LQKENI. This CDR3 has 13 residues. Deletions cut 0 bases from V and 8 bases from J, with 8 bases between.

The receptor's source is a woman aged 50 to 60 with Graves' ophthalmopathy. This chain links TRBV18 with TRBJ2-4, with a weak D call TRBD2 (6 bases). The sequencing input was blood. CDR3 protein: CASSPPSGDIQYF. As DNA, the CDR3 is TGTGCCAGCTCACCACCCTCGGGAGACATTCAGTACTTC.